This T cell receptor (beta chain) was documented in a study of T cells in localized non-small cell lung cancer. Per germline, CDR1 MNHGY and CDR2 SAAAGT. CDR3 size: 15 residues. The V end was cut by 6 bases, the J end by 2 bases, with 13 bases between. This table comes from immunoSEQ multiplex PCR, and its TCRdb copy is limited to in-frame clones, with some not included. The sample records roughly 2,000 clones, approximately 31% being singletons. This clone is labeled large (0.1 to 1%). The TCR sequence derives from a woman aged 40-69 years with stage II squamous cell lung carcinoma. The J gene is TRBJ2-2, the V gene TRBV6-8; D may be TRBD2 (6 bases). The sequences come from normal lung tissue next to the tumor, collected before any cancer treatment. DNA of the CDR3: TGTGCCAGCAGCCGGGACTTAGCCAACACCGGGGAGCTGTTTTTT. Its protein is CASSRDLANTGELFF.